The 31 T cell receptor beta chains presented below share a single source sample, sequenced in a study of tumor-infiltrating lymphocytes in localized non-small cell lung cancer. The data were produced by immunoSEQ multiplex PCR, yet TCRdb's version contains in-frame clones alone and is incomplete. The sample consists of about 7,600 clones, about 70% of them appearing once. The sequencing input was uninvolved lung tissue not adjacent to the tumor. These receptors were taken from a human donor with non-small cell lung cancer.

The CDR3 coding sequence is TGTGCCATCAACGGACAGACGAACACTGAAGCTTTCTTT. Translated, it gives CAINGQTNTEAFF. The chain carries TRBV10-3 and TRBJ1-1; a weak D match, TRBD1 (6 bases). V was pared by 7 bases and J by 1 base, with 10 bases between. Germline CDR1 ENHRY, CDR2 SYGVKD. The CDR3 has 13 residues.

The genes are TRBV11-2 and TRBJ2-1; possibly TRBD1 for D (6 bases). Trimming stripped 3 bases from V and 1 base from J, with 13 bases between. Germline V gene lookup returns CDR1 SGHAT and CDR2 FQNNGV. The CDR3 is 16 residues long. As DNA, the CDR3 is TGTGCCAGCAGCTTTAGGATCGACAGGTCCTACAATGAGCAGTTCTTC. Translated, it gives CASSFRIDRSYNEQFF.

CDR3 region: CASSLETLERETQYF. CDR3 DNA: TGTGCCAGCAGCTTAGAGACGCTGGAGAGAGAGACCCAGTACTTC. The rearrangement joins TRBV7-2 to TRBJ2-5, with D uncertain. The V end lost 1 base, the J end lost 4 bases, and 13 bases lay between the germline ends. The V gene's germline CDR1 is SGHTA and CDR2 FQGNSA. The CDR3 consists of 15 residues.

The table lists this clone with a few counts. CDR3 coding DNA: TGTGCCAGTAGGTTGGGACAGGGCGGAAAACTGTTTTTT. Amino acid sequence: CASRLGQGGKLFF. The genes are TRBV19 and TRBJ1-4; 9 positions agree with TRBD1. Germline V gene sequence: CDR1 LNHDA, CDR2 SQIVND (reference sequence). CDR3 length equals 13 residues. J was trimmed by 10 bases and V by 6 bases; bases with no gene match: 6.

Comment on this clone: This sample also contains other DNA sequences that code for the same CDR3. For the CDR3, the DNA is TGTGCCAGCTCTCCTGACAGGGGTGGAAATCAGCCCCAGCATTTT. As protein: CASSPDRGGNQPQHF. This chain joins TRBV18 and TRBJ1-5; TRBD1 matches at 8 bases. The CDR3 runs to 15 residues. Looked up from germline, CDR1 is KGHSH and CDR2 is LQKENI. With 6 bases clipped from V and 4 bases from J, the junction kept 8 bases outside the gene matches.

CDR3: CASSVAGGTDTQYF. CDR3 DNA sequence: TGTGCCAGCAGTGTGGCAGGGGGCACAGATACGCAGTATTTT. The chain joins TRBV6-1 to TRBJ2-3; D is possibly TRBD1 (6 bases). V lost 4 bases to trimming and J lost 1 base, with 9 bases between them. The CDR3 contains 14 residues. CDR1 and CDR2 from the germline V gene are MNHNS and SASEGT.

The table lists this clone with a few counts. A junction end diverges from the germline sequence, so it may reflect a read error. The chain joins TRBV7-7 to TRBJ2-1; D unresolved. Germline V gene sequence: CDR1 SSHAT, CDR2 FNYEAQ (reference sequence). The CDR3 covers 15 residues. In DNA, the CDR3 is TGTGCTAGCAGTTCAAGTTTAAACCCCTACAATGAGCAGTTCTTC. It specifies CASSSSLNPYNEQFF.

The CDR3 loop is CASSLGSQETQYF. DNA of the CDR3: TGTGCCAGCAGCTTAGGATCTCAAGAGACCCAGTACTTC. The gene calls are TRBV7-9 and TRBJ2-5; D call uncertain. Deletions cut 1 base from V and 2 bases from J, with 5 bases between. There are 13 residues in the CDR3. Per the germline V gene, CDR1 is SEHNR and CDR2 is FQNEAQ (reference sequence).

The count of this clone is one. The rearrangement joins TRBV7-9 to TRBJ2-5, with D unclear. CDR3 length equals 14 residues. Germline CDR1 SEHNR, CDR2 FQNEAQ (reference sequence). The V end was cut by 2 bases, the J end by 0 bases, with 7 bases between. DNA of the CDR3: TGTGCCAGCAGCTTACGTTCCGACCAAGAGACCCAGTACTTC. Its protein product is CASSLRSDQETQYF.

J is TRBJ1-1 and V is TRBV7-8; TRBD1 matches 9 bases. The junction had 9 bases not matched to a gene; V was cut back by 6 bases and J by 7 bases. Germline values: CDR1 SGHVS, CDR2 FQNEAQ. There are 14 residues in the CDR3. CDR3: CASRWTGEGSEAFF. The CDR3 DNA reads TGTGCCAGCAGGTGGACAGGGGAGGGGAGTGAAGCTTTCTTT.

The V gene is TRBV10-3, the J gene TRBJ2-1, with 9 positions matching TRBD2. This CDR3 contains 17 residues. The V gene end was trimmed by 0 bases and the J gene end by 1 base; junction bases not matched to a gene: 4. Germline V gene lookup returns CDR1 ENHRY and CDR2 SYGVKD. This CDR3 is CAISESGGRGSYNEQFF. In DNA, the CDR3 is TGTGCCATCAGTGAGTCGGGCGGGAGGGGTTCCTACAATGAGCAGTTCTTC.

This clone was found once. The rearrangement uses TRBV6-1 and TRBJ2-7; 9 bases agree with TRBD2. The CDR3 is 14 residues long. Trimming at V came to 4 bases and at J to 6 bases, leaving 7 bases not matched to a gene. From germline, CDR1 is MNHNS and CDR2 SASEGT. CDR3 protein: CASSAIAGVIEQYF. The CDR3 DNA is TGTGCCAGCAGTGCAATAGCGGGAGTTATCGAGCAGTACTTC.

The CDR3 DNA sequence: TGCAGCGTTGCAGAAGGCTACGAGCAGTACTTC. This translates into CSVAEGYEQYF. The chain couples TRBV29-1 to TRBJ2-7, with D uncertain. This CDR3 comprises 11 residues. Germline V gene lookup returns CDR1 SQVTM and CDR2 ANQGSEA. Trimming removed 4 bases at V and 3 bases at J, with 7 bases between.

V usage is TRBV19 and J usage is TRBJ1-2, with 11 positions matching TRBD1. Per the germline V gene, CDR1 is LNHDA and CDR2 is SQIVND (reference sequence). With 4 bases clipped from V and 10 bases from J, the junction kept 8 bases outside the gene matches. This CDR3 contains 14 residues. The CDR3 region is CASSTGTGGKDYTF. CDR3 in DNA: TGTGCCAGTAGTACCGGGACAGGGGGGAAAGACTACACCTTC.

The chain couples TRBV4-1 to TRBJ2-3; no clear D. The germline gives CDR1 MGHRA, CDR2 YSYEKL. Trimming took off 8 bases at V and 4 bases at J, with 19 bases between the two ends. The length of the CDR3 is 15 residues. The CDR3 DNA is TGCGCCAGCGTCCCGGGCTCTTCAAGTGCAGATACGCAGTATTTT. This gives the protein CASVPGSSSADTQYF.

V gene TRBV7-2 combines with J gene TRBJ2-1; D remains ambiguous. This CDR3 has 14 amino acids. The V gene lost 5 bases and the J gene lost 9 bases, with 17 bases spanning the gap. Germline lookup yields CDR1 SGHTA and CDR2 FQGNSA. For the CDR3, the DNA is TGTGCCAGCAGCCTAGAGCCGGCGGCGGCTGAGCAGTTCTTC. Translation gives CASSLEPAAAEQFF.

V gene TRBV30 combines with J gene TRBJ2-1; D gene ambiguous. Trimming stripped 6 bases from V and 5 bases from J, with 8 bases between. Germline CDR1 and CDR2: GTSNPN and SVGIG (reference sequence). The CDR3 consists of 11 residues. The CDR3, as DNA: TGTGCCTGCCGCACGAACAATGAGCAGTTCTTC. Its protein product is CACRTNNEQFF.

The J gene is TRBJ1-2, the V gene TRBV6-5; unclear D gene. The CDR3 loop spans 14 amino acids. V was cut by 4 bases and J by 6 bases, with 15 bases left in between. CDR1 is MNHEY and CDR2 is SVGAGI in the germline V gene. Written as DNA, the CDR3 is TGTGCCAGCAGTTCTTCTGTGGGAATTCATGGCTACACCTTC. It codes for CASSSSVGIHGYTF.

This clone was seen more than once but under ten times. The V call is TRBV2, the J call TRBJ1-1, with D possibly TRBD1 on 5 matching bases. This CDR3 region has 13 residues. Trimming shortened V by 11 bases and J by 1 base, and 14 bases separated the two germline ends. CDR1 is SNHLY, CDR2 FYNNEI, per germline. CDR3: CACGGQPNTEAFF. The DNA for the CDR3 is TGTGCCTGCGGTGGACAACCGAACACTGAAGCTTTCTTT. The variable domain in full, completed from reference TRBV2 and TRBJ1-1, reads EPEVTQTPSHQVTQMGQEVILRCVPISNHLYFYWYRQILGQKVEFLVSFYNNEISEKSEIFDDQFSVERPDGSNFTLKIRSTKLEDSAMYFCACGGQPNTEAFFGQGTRLTVV.

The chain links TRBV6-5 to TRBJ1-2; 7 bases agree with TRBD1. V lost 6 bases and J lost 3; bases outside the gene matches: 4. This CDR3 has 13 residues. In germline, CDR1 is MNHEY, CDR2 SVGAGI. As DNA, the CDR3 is TGTGCCAGCAGGTCCGGGACAGACTATGGCTACACCTTC. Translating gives CASRSGTDYGYTF.

CDR3: CASSQEWGQGLGNTIYF. The CDR3 nucleotides read TGCGCCAGCAGCCAAGAATGGGGACAGGGCTTAGGAAACACCATATATTTT. This chain joins TRBV4-3 and TRBJ1-3, with TRBD1 identical over 9 bases. J lost 4 bases, V lost 0 bases, and 7 bases had no gene match. The CDR3 extends over 17 amino acids. Germline V lookup: CDR1 LGHNA, CDR2 YSLEER.

The CDR3 loop reads CASSLGLHRGGNQPQHF. CDR3 DNA: TGTGCCAGCAGCTTAGGTCTTCACAGGGGAGGCAATCAGCCCCAGCATTTT. V gene TRBV7-2 combines with J gene TRBJ1-5, with TRBD1 identical over 7 bases. V was clipped by 1 base and J by 2 bases; unmatched bases: 8. The CDR3 consists of 17 residues. Looked up from germline, CDR1 is SGHTA and CDR2 is FQGNSA.

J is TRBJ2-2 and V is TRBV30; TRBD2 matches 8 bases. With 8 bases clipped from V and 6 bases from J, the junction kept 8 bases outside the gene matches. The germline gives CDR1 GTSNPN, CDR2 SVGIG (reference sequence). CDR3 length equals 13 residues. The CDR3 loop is CAGNGRGAGELFF. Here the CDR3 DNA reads TGTGCCGGAAACGGGAGGGGCGCCGGGGAGCTGTTTTTT.

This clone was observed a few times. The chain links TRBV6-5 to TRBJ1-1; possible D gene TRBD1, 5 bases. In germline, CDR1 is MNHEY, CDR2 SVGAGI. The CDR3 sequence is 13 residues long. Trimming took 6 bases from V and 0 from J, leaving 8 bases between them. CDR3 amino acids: CASSPTVNTEAFF. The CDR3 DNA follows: TGTGCCAGCAGCCCGACAGTGAACACTGAAGCTTTCTTT.

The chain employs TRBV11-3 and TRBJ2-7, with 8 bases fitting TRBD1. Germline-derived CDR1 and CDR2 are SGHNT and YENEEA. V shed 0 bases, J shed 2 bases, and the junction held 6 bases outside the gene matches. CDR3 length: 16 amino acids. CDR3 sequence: CASSLDPGQGTYEQYF. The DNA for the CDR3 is TGTGCCAGCAGCTTAGATCCCGGACAGGGAACCTACGAGCAGTACTTC.

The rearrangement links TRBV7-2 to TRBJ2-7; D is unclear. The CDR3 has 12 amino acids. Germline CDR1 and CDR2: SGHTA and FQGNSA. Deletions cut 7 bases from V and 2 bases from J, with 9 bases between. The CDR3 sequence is CASTTNPYEQYF. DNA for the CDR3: TGTGCCAGCACTACTAACCCCTACGAGCAGTACTTC.

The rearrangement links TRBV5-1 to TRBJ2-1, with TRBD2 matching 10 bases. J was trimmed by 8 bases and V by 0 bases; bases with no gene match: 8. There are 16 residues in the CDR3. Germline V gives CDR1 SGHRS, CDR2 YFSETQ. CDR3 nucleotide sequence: TGCGCCAGCAGCTTGGTAGCTAGCGGGAGAAAAGATGAGCAGTTCTTC. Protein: CASSLVASGRKDEQFF.

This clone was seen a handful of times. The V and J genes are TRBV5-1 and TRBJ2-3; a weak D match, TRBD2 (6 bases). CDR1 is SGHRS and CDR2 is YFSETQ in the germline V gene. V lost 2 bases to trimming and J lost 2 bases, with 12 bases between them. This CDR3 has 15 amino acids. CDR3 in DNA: TGCGCCAGCAGCTTCACCGGGACTTCCACAGATACGCAGTATTTT. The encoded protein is CASSFTGTSTDTQYF.

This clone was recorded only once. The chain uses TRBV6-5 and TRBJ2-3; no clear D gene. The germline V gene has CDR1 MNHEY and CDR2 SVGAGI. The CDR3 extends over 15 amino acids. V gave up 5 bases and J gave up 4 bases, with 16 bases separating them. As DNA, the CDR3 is TGTGCCAGCAGTGCCTCGTTTACTGCCCCAGATACGCAGTATTTT. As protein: CASSASFTAPDTQYF.

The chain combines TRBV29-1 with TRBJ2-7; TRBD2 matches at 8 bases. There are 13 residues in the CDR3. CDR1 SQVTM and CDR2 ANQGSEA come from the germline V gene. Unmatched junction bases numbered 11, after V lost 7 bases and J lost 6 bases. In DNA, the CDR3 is TGCAGCGGTGGCGGCGGCAGCGGGGGCGAGCAGTACTTC. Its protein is CSGGGGSGGEQYF.

The CDR3 nucleotides read TGTGCCAGCAGCCCCGGCCGCTACAATGAGCAGTTCTTC. This codes for CASSPGRYNEQFF. The chain joins TRBV11-3 to TRBJ2-1; unclear D gene. Germline V CDR1 and CDR2: SGHNT, YENEEA. Between the trimmed V and J ends, which lost 5 bases and 3 bases, there was a span of 8 bases. This CDR3 has 13 residues.